The entry that follows covers one T cell receptor beta chain sequence. The antigen is unknown. Its ends do not fully match the called genes, so a read error is possible. The source of the sample is a study of tumor and adjacent non-tumor tissue in lung cancer. Regarding the study as a whole: Tumor tissue had significantly higher TCR diversity than normal lung.

This CDR3 comprises 12 residues. This sample's RNA came from whole unsorted tissue. This non-tumor lung sample came from over 3 cm beyond the tumor edge. TCRbeta libraries were built with three rounds of nested PCR, modified from ARM-PCR. TCRdb fed the multiplex PCR reads into MiXCR, producing one record per CDR3 protein. The sample includes 100,000 or so distinct CDR3 sequences, 75% to 90% of them seen just once. The J gene is TRBJ2-1, the V gene TRBV12-3 or TRBV12-4; D not certain. This clonotype was obtained from a man aged 60-69 years with small cell lung cancer. The sequenced material came from distant non-tumor lung tissue. DNA of the CDR3: TGTGTCAGCAGCAGGAATGGCAATGAGCAGTTCTTC. Translated, it gives CVSSRNGNEQFF.